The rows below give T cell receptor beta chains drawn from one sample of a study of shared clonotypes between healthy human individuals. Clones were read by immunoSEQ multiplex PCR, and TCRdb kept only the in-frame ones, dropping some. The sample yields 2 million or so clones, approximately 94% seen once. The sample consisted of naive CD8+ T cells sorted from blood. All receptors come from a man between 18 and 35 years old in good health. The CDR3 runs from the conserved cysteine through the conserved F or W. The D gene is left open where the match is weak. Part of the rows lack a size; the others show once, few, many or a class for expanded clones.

CDR3nt: TGTGCCAGCAGTTACTCGCGGGGCACGGTGGCCTACGAGCAGTACTTC; CDR3aa: CASSYSRGTVAYEQYF; d_gene: -; abundance: -; v_gene: TRBV6-5; j_gene: TRBJ2-7
CDR3nt: TGTGCCAGCAGCTCGGGACGGAATAATTCACCCCTCCACTTT; CDR3aa: CASSSGRNNSPLHF; d_gene: -; abundance: once; v_gene: TRBV13; j_gene: TRBJ1-6
CDR3nt: TGTGCCAGCAGCCCGGGACAGGGGTATACCTACGAGCAGTACTTC; CDR3aa: CASSPGQGYTYEQYF; d_gene: TRBD1; abundance: -; v_gene: TRBV5-6; j_gene: TRBJ2-7
CDR3nt: TGCGCCAGCAGCCCAGGACAGGGGGCGGGCTACGAGCAGTACTTC; CDR3aa: CASSPGQGAGYEQYF; d_gene: TRBD1; abundance: -; v_gene: TRBV4-1; j_gene: TRBJ2-7
CDR3nt: TGTGCTAGTGGCCCCGACCCGAGGGAGCTGTTTTTT; CDR3aa: CASGPDPRELFF; d_gene: -; abundance: -; v_gene: TRBV12-5; j_gene: TRBJ2-2
CDR3nt: TGTGCCAGCAGTGAATGGGGCGATGAGCAGTTCTTC; CDR3aa: CASSEWGDEQFF; d_gene: -; abundance: -; v_gene: TRBV6-1; j_gene: TRBJ2-1
CDR3nt: TGTGCCAGCAGTCCCGAGCCACGGGGGGTGGACACTGAAGCTTTCTTT; CDR3aa: CASSPEPRGVDTEAFF; d_gene: -; abundance: -; v_gene: TRBV2; j_gene: TRBJ1-1
CDR3nt: TGCGCCAGCAGCCGCCAGGAGAACACCGGGGAGCTGTTTTTT; CDR3aa: CASSRQENTGELFF; d_gene: -; abundance: -; v_gene: TRBV4-1; j_gene: TRBJ2-2
CDR3nt: TGTGCCAGCAGTTACTCGGAACTGCTTGATGGGGGCTACACCTTC; CDR3aa: CASSYSELLDGGYTF; d_gene: -; abundance: once; v_gene: TRBV6-5; j_gene: TRBJ1-2
CDR3nt: TGTGCCACCAGCAGAGGGAAGAGGGATTCCTATAATTCACCCCTCCACTTT; CDR3aa: CATSRGKRDSYNSPLHF; d_gene: -; abundance: -; v_gene: TRBV15; j_gene: TRBJ1-6
CDR3nt: TGTGCCAGCAGCCCCGGGACAGGGCCCCCCGGGGAGCTGTTTTTT; CDR3aa: CASSPGTGPPGELFF; d_gene: TRBD1; abundance: -; v_gene: TRBV7-6; j_gene: TRBJ2-2
CDR3nt: TGTGCCAGCAGTAACAGGGGTGAACAGCCCCAGCATTTT; CDR3aa: CASSNRGEQPQHF; d_gene: TRBD1; abundance: -; v_gene: TRBV5-4; j_gene: TRBJ1-5
CDR3nt: TGCGCCAGCAGTGAGGGGGCTAGCGGGAGAGACGAGCAGTACTTC; CDR3aa: CASSEGASGRDEQYF; d_gene: TRBD2; abundance: -; v_gene: TRBV10-1; j_gene: TRBJ2-7
CDR3nt: TGTGCCAGCAGTGACACCGGACTAGCGGGAGGGCCAAATACGCAGTATTTT; CDR3aa: CASSDTGLAGGPNTQYF; d_gene: TRBD2; abundance: -; v_gene: TRBV6-4; j_gene: TRBJ2-3
CDR3nt: TGTGCCAGCAGTTCCCTGAATGAGCAGTTCTTC; CDR3aa: CASSSLNEQFF; d_gene: -; abundance: once; v_gene: TRBV28; j_gene: TRBJ2-1
CDR3nt: TGCGCCAGCAGTGAGTCGACGGCGGTGAACACTGAAGCTTTCTTT; CDR3aa: CASSESTAVNTEAFF; d_gene: -; abundance: -; v_gene: TRBV10-1; j_gene: TRBJ1-1
CDR3nt: TGTGCCAGCAGCCCAACGGGACAGGGTAGGACCGGGGAGCTGTTTTTT; CDR3aa: CASSPTGQGRTGELFF; d_gene: TRBD1; abundance: -; v_gene: TRBV7-6; j_gene: TRBJ2-2
CDR3nt: TGTGCCAGCAGCTCAACTAGCGGGGTCTCTCCCCGGAACACCGGGGAGCTGTTTTTT; CDR3aa: CASSSTSGVSPRNTGELFF; d_gene: TRBD2; abundance: -; v_gene: TRBV7-3; j_gene: TRBJ2-2
CDR3nt: TGTGCCAGCAGTGATATTCTTACCTACGAGCAGTACTTC; CDR3aa: CASSDILTYEQYF; d_gene: -; abundance: -; v_gene: TRBV11-2; j_gene: TRBJ2-7
CDR3nt: TGTGCCAGCAGAAGTACTAGCGGCCCTAGCACAGATACGCAGTATTTT; CDR3aa: CASRSTSGPSTDTQYF; d_gene: TRBD2; abundance: -; v_gene: TRBV28; j_gene: TRBJ2-3
CDR3nt: TGTGCCAGCAGTGACTCTATTCACCCCTCAGGACTCAACAATGAGCAGTTCTTC; CDR3aa: CASSDSIHPSGLNNEQFF; d_gene: -; abundance: -; v_gene: TRBV6-4; j_gene: TRBJ2-1
CDR3nt: TGCGCCAGCAGCTCCTTAGCGGGATTGCCCACAGATACGCAGTATTTT; CDR3aa: CASSSLAGLPTDTQYF; d_gene: TRBD2; abundance: -; v_gene: TRBV5-1; j_gene: TRBJ2-3
CDR3nt: TGTGCCAGCAGCTTGGATGATGTGAACTATGGCTACACCTTC; CDR3aa: CASSLDDVNYGYTF; d_gene: -; abundance: -; v_gene: TRBV5-5; j_gene: TRBJ1-2
CDR3nt: TGTGCCAGCAGCCTCGGCCTCGGGCAGCCCCAGCATTTT; CDR3aa: CASSLGLGQPQHF; d_gene: -; abundance: -; v_gene: TRBV7-9; j_gene: TRBJ1-5
CDR3nt: TGCGCCAGCAGCCAAGGGAGTGGGTACAATGAGCAGTTCTTC; CDR3aa: CASSQGSGYNEQFF; d_gene: -; abundance: -; v_gene: TRBV4-3; j_gene: TRBJ2-1
CDR3nt: TGTGCCAGCAGCGGGGGGACAGTCTACGAGCAGTACTTC; CDR3aa: CASSGGTVYEQYF; d_gene: -; abundance: -; v_gene: TRBV5-6; j_gene: TRBJ2-7
CDR3nt: TGTGCCAGCAGTACTCCCCGCGGGGGGCCTGCCACAGATACGCAGTATTTT; CDR3aa: CASSTPRGGPATDTQYF; d_gene: TRBD2; abundance: -; v_gene: TRBV28; j_gene: TRBJ2-3
CDR3nt: TGTGCCACTACGACACCTAACTATGGCTACACCTTC; CDR3aa: CATTTPNYGYTF; d_gene: -; abundance: -; v_gene: TRBV5-4; j_gene: TRBJ1-2
CDR3nt: TGTGCCAGCAGTTCCCGACAGGGGGCTTCTAATGAAAAACTGTTTTTT; CDR3aa: CASSSRQGASNEKLFF; d_gene: TRBD1; abundance: -; v_gene: TRBV6-6; j_gene: TRBJ1-4
CDR3nt: TGTGCCAGCAGCCATGCTAAGGACAGGGACGAGCAGTACTTC; CDR3aa: CASSHAKDRDEQYF; d_gene: TRBD1; abundance: -; v_gene: TRBV5-6; j_gene: TRBJ2-7
CDR3nt: TGTGCCAGCAGTATGGGGGGGGGCGCGAGCAATCAGCCCCAGCATTTT; CDR3aa: CASSMGGGASNQPQHF; d_gene: -; abundance: once; v_gene: TRBV27; j_gene: TRBJ1-5
CDR3nt: TGTGCCAGCAGCACTACAGGGGCCCATAATTCACCCCTCCACTTT; CDR3aa: CASSTTGAHNSPLHF; d_gene: TRBD1; abundance: -; v_gene: TRBV6-5; j_gene: TRBJ1-6
CDR3nt: TGCGCCAGCAGCCAAGAAGTATTCTGGTCAGGGCGCAATCAGCCCCAGCATTTT; CDR3aa: CASSQEVFWSGRNQPQHF; d_gene: -; abundance: -; v_gene: TRBV4-3; j_gene: TRBJ1-5
CDR3nt: TGTGCCAGCATCGGACAGGCGGCCAATGAGCAGTTCTTC; CDR3aa: CASIGQAANEQFF; d_gene: TRBD1; abundance: -; v_gene: TRBV27; j_gene: TRBJ2-1
CDR3nt: TGTGCCAGCAGTTTATCAGGGCACAACTATGGCTACACCTTC; CDR3aa: CASSLSGHNYGYTF; d_gene: -; abundance: -; v_gene: TRBV27; j_gene: TRBJ1-2
CDR3nt: TGTGCCAGCAGCCAGGGGGTGAACACCGGGGAGCTGTTTTTT; CDR3aa: CASSQGVNTGELFF; d_gene: TRBD1; abundance: -; v_gene: TRBV13; j_gene: TRBJ2-2
CDR3nt: TGCGCCAGCAGCCAAGATTGGAACCGACTAGCGGGAGGAGGGGATACGCAGTATTTT; CDR3aa: CASSQDWNRLAGGGDTQYF; d_gene: TRBD2; abundance: -; v_gene: TRBV4-3; j_gene: TRBJ2-3
CDR3nt: TGTGCCTGGAGTGCCCTTCAGGGATCTCCCAATTCACCCCTCCACTTT; CDR3aa: CAWSALQGSPNSPLHF; d_gene: -; abundance: -; v_gene: TRBV30; j_gene: TRBJ1-6
CDR3nt: TGTGCCTGTGTGACAATCTCCTACGAGCAGTACTTC; CDR3aa: CACVTISYEQYF; d_gene: -; abundance: -; v_gene: TRBV30; j_gene: TRBJ2-7
CDR3nt: TGTGCCAGCAGTTTGCCTGACACAGGACCCCAAGGCTATGGCTACACCTTC; CDR3aa: CASSLPDTGPQGYGYTF; d_gene: -; abundance: -; v_gene: TRBV28; j_gene: TRBJ1-2
CDR3nt: TGTGCCAGCAGTTACTCGATGCAGGGGTTCGCCTACGAGCAGTACTTC; CDR3aa: CASSYSMQGFAYEQYF; d_gene: -; abundance: -; v_gene: TRBV6-6; j_gene: TRBJ2-7
CDR3nt: TGTGCCAGCAGTTTCCGGGAATACGAGCAGTACTTC; CDR3aa: CASSFREYEQYF; d_gene: -; abundance: -; v_gene: TRBV28; j_gene: TRBJ2-7
CDR3nt: TGTGCCAGCAGTTTGCGGGGCGGGGGTTCACCCCTCCACTTT; CDR3aa: CASSLRGGGSPLHF; d_gene: -; abundance: -; v_gene: TRBV28; j_gene: TRBJ1-6
CDR3nt: TGTGCCAGCAGTCCTTCGTCCTGGCCGCCCCAGCATTTT; CDR3aa: CASSPSSWPPQHF; d_gene: -; abundance: -; v_gene: TRBV6-6; j_gene: TRBJ1-5
CDR3nt: TGCGCCAGCAGCCCCGACGGAATACTGAACACTGAAGCTTTCTTT; CDR3aa: CASSPDGILNTEAFF; d_gene: -; abundance: -; v_gene: TRBV4-1; j_gene: TRBJ1-1
CDR3nt: TGTGCCAGCAGCTTGGACAGGGCGGATACGCAGTATTTT; CDR3aa: CASSLDRADTQYF; d_gene: -; abundance: -; v_gene: TRBV5-6; j_gene: TRBJ2-3
CDR3nt: TGTGCCAGCAGTGAATCGGCAGGGGGTCTAGTACCTTTCTTT; CDR3aa: CASSESAGGLVPFF; d_gene: TRBD1; abundance: -; v_gene: TRBV2; j_gene: TRBJ1-1
CDR3nt: TGTGCCAGCAGCTTAGATGGAGTTCCCTACGAGCAGTACTTC; CDR3aa: CASSLDGVPYEQYF; d_gene: -; abundance: -; v_gene: TRBV7-9; j_gene: TRBJ2-7
CDR3nt: TGCGCCAGCAGCCCCCCGGACAACAGGAATTCACCCCTCCACTTT; CDR3aa: CASSPPDNRNSPLHF; d_gene: -; abundance: -; v_gene: TRBV4-1; j_gene: TRBJ1-6
CDR3nt: TGCGCCAGCAGCCAAGGAGCAACAACCTACGAGCAGTACTTC; CDR3aa: CASSQGATTYEQYF; d_gene: -; abundance: -; v_gene: TRBV4-1; j_gene: TRBJ2-7
CDR3nt: TGTGCCGGCGCGCCTTGGGGTAATGAAAAACTGTTTTTT; CDR3aa: CAGAPWGNEKLFF; d_gene: -; abundance: -; v_gene: TRBV2; j_gene: TRBJ1-4
CDR3nt: TGTGCCAGCAGTGAAGGCTGGACACTGACTAACTATGGCTACACCTTC; CDR3aa: CASSEGWTLTNYGYTF; d_gene: -; abundance: -; v_gene: TRBV2; j_gene: TRBJ1-2
CDR3nt: TGTGCCAGCAGCCCCTGGACTAGCGAGGGTGAGCAGTTCTTC; CDR3aa: CASSPWTSEGEQFF; d_gene: TRBD2; abundance: -; v_gene: TRBV11-2; j_gene: TRBJ2-1